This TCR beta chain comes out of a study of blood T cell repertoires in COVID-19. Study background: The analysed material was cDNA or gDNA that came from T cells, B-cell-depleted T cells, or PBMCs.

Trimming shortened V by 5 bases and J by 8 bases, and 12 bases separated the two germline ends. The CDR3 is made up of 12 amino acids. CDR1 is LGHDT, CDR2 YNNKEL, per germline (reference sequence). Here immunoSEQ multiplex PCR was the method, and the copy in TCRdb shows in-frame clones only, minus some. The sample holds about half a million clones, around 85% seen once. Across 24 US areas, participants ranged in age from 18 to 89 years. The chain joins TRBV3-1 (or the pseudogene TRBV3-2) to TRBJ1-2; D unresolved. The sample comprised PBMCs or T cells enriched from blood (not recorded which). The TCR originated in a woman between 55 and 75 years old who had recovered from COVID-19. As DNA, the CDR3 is TGTGCCAGCAGCATCGGAGAAAGAGGCTACACCTTC. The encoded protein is CASSIGERGYTF.